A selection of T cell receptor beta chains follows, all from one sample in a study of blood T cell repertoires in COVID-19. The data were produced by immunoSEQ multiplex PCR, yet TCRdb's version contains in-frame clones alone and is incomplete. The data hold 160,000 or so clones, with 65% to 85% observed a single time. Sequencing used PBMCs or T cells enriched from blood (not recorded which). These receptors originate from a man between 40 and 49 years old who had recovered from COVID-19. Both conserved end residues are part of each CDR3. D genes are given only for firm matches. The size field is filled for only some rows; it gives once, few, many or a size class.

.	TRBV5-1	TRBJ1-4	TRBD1	CASSLGQGWDEKLFF	TGCGCCAGCAGCTTGGGACAGGGTTGGGATGAAAAACTGTTTTTT
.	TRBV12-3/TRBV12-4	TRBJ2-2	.	CASTRTGELFF	TGTGCCAGCACCCGCACCGGGGAGCTGTTTTTT
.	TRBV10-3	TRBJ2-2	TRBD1	CATAGTANTGELFF	TGTGCCACCGCCGGGACAGCAAACACCGGGGAGCTGTTTTTT
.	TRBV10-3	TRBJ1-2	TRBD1	CAIVGGQGWGYTF	TGTGCCATCGTAGGGGGACAGGGCTGGGGCTACACCTTC
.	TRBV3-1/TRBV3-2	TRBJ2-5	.	CASSNQETQYF	TGTGCCAGCAGTAACCAAGAGACCCAGTACTTC
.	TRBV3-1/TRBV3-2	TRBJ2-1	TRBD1	CASSPTPGTGGYYNEQFF	TGTGCCAGCAGCCCCACCCCGGGGACAGGAGGGTACTACAATGAGCAGTTCTTC
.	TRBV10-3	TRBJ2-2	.	CATLGLATAGELFF	TGTGCCACCCTTGGTCTAGCAACCGCCGGGGAGCTGTTTTTT
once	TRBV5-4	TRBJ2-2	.	CASSPGGELFF	TGTGCCAGCAGTCCCGGCGGGGAGCTGTTTTTT
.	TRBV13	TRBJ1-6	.	CASSSQGTGSPLHF	TGTGCCAGCAGCTCACAGGGTACGGGTTCACCCCTCCACTTT
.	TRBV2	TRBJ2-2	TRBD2	CASREAGGFTGELFF	TGTGCCAGCAGGGAGGCGGGGGGCTTCACCGGGGAGCTGTTTTTT
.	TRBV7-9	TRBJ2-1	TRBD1	CASSVRDRVNNEQFF	TGTGCCAGCAGCGTCCGGGACAGGGTGAACAATGAGCAGTTCTTC
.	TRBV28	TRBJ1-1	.	CASLAGGRTEAFF	TGTGCCAGCTTAGCCGGGGGGAGAACTGAAGCTTTCTTT
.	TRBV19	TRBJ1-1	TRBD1	CASSNTGGRKNTEAFF	TGTGCCAGTAGTAATACAGGGGGAAGAAAGAACACTGAAGCTTTCTTT
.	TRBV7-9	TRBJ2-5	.	CASSSPGAQETQYF	TGTGCCAGCAGCTCGCCGGGAGCACAAGAGACCCAGTACTTC
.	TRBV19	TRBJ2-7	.	CASSTTGTGQYF	TGTGCCAGTAGTACCACAGGGACGGGGCAGTACTTC
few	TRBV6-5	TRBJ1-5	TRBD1	CASSSAGGESQPQHF	TGTGCCAGCAGTTCGGCAGGGGGCGAATCTCAGCCCCAGCATTTT
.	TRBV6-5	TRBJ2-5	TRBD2	CASSKLAGFQETQYF	TGTGCCAGCAGTAAACTAGCGGGGTTTCAAGAGACCCAGTACTTC
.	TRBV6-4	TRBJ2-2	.	CASSDRGFGTGELFF	TGTGCCAGCAGTGACAGGGGGTTTGGCACCGGGGAGCTGTTTTTT
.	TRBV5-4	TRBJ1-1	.	CASSLGLDLEAFF	TGTGCCAGCAGCTTGGGGCTCGACTTGGAAGCTTTCTTT
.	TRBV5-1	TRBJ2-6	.	CASSFRTFRGPGSGANVLTF	TGCGCCAGCAGCTTTCGAACTTTCAGGGGTCCGGGCTCTGGGGCCAACGTCCTGACTTTC
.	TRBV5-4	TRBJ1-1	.	CASSLGAGSNTEAFF	TGTGCCAGCAGCTTGGGGGCGGGGTCGAACACTGAAGCTTTCTTT
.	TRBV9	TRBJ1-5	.	CASSHTTGSNQPQHF	TGTGCCAGCAGCCATACTACGGGGTCGAATCAGCCCCAGCATTTT
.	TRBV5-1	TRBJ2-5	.	CASSLLGARLETQYF	TGCGCCAGCAGCTTGCTAGGGGCGCGTTTAGAGACCCAGTACTTC
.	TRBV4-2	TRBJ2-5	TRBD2	CASSQVSGGAQETQYF	TGTGCCAGCAGCCAAGTCAGCGGGGGGGCCCAAGAGACCCAGTACTTC
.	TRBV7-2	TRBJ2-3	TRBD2	CASSFQRGSTDTQYF	TGTGCCAGCAGCTTCCAGCGGGGGAGCACAGATACGCAGTATTTT
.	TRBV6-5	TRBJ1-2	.	CASSTEGGYTF	TGTGCCAGCAGTACGGAGGGTGGCTACACCTTC
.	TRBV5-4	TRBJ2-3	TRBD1	CASSFGDRGERGADTQYF	TGTGCCAGCAGCTTCGGGGACAGGGGAGAGCGTGGGGCAGATACGCAGTATTTT
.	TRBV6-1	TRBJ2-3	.	CASSDLGLGTDTQYF	TGTGCCAGCAGTGATTTGGGGCTAGGCACAGATACGCAGTATTTT
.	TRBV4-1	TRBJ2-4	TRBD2	CASSQEGSGGIQYF	TGCGCCAGCAGCCAAGAAGGTAGCGGGGGAATTCAGTACTTC